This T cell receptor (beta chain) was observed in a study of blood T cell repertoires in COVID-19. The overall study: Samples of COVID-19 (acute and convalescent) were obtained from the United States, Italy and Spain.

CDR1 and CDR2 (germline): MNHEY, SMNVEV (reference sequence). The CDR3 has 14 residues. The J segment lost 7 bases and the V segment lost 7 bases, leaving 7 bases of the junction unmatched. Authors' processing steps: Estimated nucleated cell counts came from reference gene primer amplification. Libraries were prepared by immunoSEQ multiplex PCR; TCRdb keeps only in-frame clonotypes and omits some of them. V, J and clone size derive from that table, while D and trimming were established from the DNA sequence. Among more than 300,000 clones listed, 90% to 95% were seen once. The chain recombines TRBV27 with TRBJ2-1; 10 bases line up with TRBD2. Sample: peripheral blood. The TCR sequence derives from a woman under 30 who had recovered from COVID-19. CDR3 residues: CASIEREGRNEQFF. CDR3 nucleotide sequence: TGTGCCAGCATCGAGCGGGAGGGCCGAAATGAGCAGTTCTTC.